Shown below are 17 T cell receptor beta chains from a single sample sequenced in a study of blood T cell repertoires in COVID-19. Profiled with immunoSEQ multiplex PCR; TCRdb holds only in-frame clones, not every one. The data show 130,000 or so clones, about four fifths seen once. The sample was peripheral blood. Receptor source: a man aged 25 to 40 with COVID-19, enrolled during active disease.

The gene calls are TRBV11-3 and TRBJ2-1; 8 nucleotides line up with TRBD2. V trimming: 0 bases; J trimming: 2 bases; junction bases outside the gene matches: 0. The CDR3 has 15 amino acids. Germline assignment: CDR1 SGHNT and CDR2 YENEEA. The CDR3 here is CASSLELAAYNEQFF. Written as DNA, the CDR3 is TGTGCCAGCAGCTTAGAACTAGCGGCCTACAATGAGCAGTTCTTC. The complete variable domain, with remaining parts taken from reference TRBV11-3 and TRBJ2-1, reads EAGVVQSPRYKIIEKKQPVAFWCNPISGHNTLYWYLQNLGQGPELLIRYENEEAVDDSQLPKDRFSAERLKGVDSTLKIQPAELGDSAVYLCASSLELAAYNEQFFGPGTRLTVL.

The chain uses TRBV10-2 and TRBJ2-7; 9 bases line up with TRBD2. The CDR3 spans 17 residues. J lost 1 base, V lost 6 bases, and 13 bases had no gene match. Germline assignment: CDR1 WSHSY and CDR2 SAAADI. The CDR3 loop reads CASRANSGSYNSYEQYF. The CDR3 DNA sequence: TGCGCCAGCAGAGCCAATAGCGGGAGCTACAATTCCTACGAGCAGTACTTC.

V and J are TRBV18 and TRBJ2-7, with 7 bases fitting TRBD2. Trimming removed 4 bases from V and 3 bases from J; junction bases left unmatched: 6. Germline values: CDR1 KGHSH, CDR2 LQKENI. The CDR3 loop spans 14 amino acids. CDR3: CASSQTSDGYEQYF. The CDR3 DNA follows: TGTGCCAGCTCACAAACTAGCGACGGCTACGAGCAGTACTTC.

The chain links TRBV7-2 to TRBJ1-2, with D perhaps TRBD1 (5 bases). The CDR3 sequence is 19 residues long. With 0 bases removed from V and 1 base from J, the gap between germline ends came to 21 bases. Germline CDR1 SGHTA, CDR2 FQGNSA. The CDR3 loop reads CASSLAPGLSRGVNYGYTF. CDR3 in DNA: TGTGCCAGCAGCTTAGCGCCGGGACTATCACGAGGGGTTAACTATGGCTACACCTTC.

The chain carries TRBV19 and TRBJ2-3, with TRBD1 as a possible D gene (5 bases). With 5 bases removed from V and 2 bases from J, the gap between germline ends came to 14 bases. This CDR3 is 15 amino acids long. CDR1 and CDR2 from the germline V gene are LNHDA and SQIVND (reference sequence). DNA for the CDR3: TGTGCCAGTAGTCCCTTTCAGGGCAACACAGATACGCAGTATTTT. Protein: CASSPFQGNTDTQYF. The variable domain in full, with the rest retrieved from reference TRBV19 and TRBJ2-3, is DGGITQSPKYLFRKEGQNVTLSCEQNLNHDAMYWYRQDPGQGLRLIYYSQIVNDFQKGDIAEGYSVSREKKESFPLTVTSAQKNPTAFYLCASSPFQGNTDTQYFGPGTRLTVL.

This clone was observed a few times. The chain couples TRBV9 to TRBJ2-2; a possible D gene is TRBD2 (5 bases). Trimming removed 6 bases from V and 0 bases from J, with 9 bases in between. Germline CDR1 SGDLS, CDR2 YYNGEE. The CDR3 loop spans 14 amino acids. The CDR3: CASTAGANTGELFF. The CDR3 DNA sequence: TGTGCCAGCACCGCCGGGGCGAACACCGGGGAGCTGTTTTTT.

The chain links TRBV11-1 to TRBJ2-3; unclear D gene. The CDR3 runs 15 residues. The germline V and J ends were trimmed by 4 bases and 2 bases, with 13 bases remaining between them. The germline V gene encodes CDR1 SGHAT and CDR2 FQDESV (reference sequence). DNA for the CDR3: TGTGCCAGCAGCTCACGAGAAAAACTCACAGATACGCAGTATTTT. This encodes CASSSREKLTDTQYF.

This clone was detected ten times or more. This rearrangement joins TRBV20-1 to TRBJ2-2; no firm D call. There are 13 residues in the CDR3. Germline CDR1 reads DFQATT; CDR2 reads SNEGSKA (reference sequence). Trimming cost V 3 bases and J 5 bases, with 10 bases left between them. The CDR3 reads CSASNRRTGELFF. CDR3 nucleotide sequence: TGCAGTGCTAGTAACCGCAGGACCGGGGAGCTGTTTTTT.

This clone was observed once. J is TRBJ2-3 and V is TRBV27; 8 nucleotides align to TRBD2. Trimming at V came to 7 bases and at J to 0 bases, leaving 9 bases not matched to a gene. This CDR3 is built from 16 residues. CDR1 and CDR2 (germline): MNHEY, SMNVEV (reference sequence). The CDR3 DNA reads TGTGCCAGCAATCCTCTGACTAGCGCGAGCACAGATACGCAGTATTTT. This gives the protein CASNPLTSASTDTQYF.

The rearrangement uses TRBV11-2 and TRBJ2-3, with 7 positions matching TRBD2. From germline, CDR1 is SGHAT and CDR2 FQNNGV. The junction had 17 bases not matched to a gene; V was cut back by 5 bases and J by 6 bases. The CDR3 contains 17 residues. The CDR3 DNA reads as TGTGCCAGCAGCCCCGGTAGGAGGACTAGGGGCTGGGATACGCAGTATTTT. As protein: CASSPGRRTRGWDTQYF.

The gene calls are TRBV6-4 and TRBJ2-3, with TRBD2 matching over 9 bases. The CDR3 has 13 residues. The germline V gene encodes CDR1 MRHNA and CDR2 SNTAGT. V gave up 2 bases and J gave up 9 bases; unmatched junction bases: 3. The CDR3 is CASSDRSGGTQYF. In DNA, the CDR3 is TGTGCCAGCAGTGACAGGAGCGGGGGGACGCAGTATTTT.

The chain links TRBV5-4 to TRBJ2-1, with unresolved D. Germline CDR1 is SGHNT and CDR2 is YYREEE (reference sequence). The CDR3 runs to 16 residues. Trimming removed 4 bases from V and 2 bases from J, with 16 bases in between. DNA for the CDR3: TGTGCCAGCAGCCCCCAACTGGCAGGAACCTACAATGAGCAGTTCTTC. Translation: CASSPQLAGTYNEQFF.

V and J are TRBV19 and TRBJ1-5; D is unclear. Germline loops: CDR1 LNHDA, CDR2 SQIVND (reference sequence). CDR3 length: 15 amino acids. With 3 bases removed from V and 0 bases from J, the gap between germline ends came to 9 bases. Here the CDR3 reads CASSIVLYSNQPQHF. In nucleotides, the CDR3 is TGTGCCAGTAGTATTGTTCTGTATAGCAATCAGCCCCAGCATTTT.

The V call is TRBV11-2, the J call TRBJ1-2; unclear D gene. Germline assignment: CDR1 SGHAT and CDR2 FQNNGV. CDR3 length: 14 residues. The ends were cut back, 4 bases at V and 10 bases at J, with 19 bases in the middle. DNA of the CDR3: TGTGCCAGCAGCTCCGAGAGGGTGGCGAGGCACTACACCTTC. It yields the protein CASSSERVARHYTF.

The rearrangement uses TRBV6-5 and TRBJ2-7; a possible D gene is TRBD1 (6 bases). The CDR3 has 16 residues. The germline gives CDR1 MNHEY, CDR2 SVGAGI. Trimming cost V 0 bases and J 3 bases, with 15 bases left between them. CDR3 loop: CASSYSNAPGDYEQYF. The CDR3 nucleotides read TGTGCCAGCAGTTACTCTAATGCCCCAGGGGACTACGAGCAGTACTTC.

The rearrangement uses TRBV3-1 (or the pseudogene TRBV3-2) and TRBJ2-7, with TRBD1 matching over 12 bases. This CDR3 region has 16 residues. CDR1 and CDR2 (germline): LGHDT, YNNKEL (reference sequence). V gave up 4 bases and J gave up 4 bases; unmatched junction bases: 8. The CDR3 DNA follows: TGTGCCAGCAGCCGTGGAGGGGGACAGGGGGCTTACGAGCAGTACTTC. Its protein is CASSRGGGQGAYEQYF.

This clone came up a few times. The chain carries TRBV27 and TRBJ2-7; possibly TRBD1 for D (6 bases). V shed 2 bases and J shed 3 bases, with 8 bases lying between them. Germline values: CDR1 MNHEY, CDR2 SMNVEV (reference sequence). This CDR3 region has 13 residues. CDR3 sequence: CASSLDRRYEQYF. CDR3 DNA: TGTGCCAGCAGTTTAGACAGGCGCTACGAGCAGTACTTC.